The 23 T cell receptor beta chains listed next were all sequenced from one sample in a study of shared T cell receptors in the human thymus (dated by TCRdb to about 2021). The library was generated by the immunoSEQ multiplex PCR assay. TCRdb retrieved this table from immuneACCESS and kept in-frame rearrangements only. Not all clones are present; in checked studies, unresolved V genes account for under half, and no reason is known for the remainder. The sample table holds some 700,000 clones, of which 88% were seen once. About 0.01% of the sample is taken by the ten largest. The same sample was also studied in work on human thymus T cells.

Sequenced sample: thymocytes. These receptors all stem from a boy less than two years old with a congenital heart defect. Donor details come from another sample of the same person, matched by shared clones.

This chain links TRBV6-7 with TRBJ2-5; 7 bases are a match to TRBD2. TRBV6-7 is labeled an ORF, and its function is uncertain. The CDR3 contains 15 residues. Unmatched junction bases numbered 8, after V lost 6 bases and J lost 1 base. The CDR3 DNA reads TGTGCCAGCAGGTGGGCGGGGGATGGCCAAGAGACCCAGTACTTC. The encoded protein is CASRWAGDGQETQYF.

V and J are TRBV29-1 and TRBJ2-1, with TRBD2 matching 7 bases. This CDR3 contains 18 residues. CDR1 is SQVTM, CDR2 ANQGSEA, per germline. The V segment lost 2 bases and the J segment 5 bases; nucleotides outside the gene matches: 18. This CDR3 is CSVESCERGLRGDNEQFF. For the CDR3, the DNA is TGCAGCGTTGAATCATGCGAGCGGGGACTTCGTGGTGACAATGAGCAGTTCTTC.

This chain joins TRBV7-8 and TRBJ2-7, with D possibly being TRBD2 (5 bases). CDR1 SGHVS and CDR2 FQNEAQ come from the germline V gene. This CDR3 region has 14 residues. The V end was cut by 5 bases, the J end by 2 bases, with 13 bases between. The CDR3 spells CASSPIGSPYEQYF. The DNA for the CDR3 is TGTGCCAGCAGCCCGATAGGGAGCCCCTACGAGCAGTACTTC.

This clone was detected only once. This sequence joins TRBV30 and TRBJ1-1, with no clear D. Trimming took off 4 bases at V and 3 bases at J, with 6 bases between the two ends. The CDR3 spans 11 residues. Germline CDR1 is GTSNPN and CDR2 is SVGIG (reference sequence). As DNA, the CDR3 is TGTGCCTGGACCGCGGACACTGAAGCTTTCTTT. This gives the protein CAWTADTEAFF.

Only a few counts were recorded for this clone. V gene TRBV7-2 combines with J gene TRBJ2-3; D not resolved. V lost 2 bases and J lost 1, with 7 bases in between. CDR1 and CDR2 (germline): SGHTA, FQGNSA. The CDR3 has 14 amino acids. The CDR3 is CASSLSQGTDTQYF. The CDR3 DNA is TGTGCCAGCAGCTTAAGTCAGGGCACAGATACGCAGTATTTT.

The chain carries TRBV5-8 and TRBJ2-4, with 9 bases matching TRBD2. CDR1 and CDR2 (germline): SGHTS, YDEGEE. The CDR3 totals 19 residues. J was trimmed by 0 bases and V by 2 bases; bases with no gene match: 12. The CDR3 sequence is CASSFLRVAGDLAKNIQYF. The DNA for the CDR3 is TGTGCCAGCAGCTTCCTCCGGGTAGCGGGAGACCTAGCCAAAAACATTCAGTACTTC. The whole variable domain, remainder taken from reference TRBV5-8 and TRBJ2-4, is EAGVTQSPTHLIKTRGQQATLRCSPISGHTSVYWYQQALGLGLQFLLWYDEGEERNRGNFPPRFSGRQFPNYSSELNVNALELEDSALYLCASSFLRVAGDLAKNIQYFGAGTRLSVL.

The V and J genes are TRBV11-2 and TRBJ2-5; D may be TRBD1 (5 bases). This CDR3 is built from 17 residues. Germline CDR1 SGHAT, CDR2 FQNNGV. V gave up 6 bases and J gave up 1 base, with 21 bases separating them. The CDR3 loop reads CASSFSPYSTVQETQYF. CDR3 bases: TGTGCCAGCAGTTTTAGTCCTTACTCGACAGTCCAAGAGACCCAGTACTTC. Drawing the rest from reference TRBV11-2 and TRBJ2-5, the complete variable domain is EAGVAQSPRYKIIEKRQSVAFWCNPISGHATLYWYQQILGQGPKLLIQFQNNGVVDDSQLPKDRFSAERLKGVDSTLKIQPAKLEDSAVYLCASSFSPYSTVQETQYFGPGTRLLVL.

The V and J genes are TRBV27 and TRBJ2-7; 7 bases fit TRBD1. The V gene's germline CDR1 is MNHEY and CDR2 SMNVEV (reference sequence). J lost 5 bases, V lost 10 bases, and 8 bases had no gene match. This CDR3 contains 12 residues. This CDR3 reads CANIDRVHEQYF. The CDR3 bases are TGTGCCAACATTGACAGGGTCCACGAGCAGTACTTC.

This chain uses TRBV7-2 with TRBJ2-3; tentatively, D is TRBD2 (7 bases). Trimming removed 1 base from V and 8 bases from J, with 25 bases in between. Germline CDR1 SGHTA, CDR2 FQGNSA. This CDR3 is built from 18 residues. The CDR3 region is CASSLEGLVRGRTVTQYF. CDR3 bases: TGTGCCAGCAGCTTAGAGGGGTTGGTGCGGGGGCGAACGGTTACGCAGTATTTT.

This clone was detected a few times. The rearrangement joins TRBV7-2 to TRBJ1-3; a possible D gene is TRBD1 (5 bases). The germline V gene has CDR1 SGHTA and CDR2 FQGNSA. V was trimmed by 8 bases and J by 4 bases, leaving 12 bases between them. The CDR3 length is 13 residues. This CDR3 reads CASSGGRGNTIYF. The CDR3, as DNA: TGTGCCAGCTCCGGGGGAAGAGGAAACACCATATATTTT.

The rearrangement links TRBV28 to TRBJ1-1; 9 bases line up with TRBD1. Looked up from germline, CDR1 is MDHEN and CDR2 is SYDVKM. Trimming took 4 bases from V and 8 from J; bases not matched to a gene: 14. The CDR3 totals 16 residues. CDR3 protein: CASSSHARQGEVEAFF. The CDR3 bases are TGTGCCAGCAGTTCCCACGCTCGACAGGGGGAGGTCGAAGCTTTCTTT.

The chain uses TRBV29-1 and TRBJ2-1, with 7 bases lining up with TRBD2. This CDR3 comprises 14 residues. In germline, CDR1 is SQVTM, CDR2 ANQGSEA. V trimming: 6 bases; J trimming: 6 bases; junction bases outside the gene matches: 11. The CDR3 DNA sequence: TGCAGCGTGGGGGGGAGGCGGCTACGCAATGAGCAGTTCTTC. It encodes CSVGGRRLRNEQFF.

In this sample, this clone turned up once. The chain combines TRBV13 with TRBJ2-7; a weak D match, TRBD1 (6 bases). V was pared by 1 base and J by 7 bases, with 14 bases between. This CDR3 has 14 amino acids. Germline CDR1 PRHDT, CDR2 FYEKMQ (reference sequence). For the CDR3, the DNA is TGTGCCAGCAGCTTAGCTAGGGGGTCGGGTGAGCAGTACTTC. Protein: CASSLARGSGEQYF. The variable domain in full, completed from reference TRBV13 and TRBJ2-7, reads AAGVIQSPRHLIKEKRETATLKCYPIPRHDTVYWYQQGPGQDPQFLISFYEKMQSDKGSIPDRFSAQQFSDYHSELNMSSLELGDSALYFCASSLARGSGEQYFGPGTRLTVT.

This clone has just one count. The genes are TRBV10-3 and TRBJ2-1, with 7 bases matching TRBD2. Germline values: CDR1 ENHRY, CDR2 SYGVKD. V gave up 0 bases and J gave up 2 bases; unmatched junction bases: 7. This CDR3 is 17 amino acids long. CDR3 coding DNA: TGTGCCATCAGTGAGTCTACTGGGGGGGAGGCCTACAATGAGCAGTTCTTC. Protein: CAISESTGGEAYNEQFF.

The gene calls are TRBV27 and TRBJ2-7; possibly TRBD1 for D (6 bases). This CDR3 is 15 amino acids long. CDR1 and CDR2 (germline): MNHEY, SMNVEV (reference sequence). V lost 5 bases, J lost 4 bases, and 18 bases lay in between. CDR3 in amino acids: CASSPGAGTRYEQYF. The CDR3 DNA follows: TGTGCCAGCAGTCCCGGGGCAGGGACACGGTACGAGCAGTACTTC.

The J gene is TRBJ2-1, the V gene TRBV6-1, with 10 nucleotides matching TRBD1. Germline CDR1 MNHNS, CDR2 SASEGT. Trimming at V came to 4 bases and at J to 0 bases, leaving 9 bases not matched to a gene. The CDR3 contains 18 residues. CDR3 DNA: TGTGCCAGCAGTGGCCGGGACAGGGGACCGAGCTCCTACAATGAGCAGTTCTTC. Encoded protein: CASSGRDRGPSSYNEQFF.

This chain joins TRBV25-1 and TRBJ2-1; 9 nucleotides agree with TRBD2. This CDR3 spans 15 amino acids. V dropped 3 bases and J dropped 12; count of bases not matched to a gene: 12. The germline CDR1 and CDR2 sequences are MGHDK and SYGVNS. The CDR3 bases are TGTGCCAGCAGTGAGGGTAGCGGGAGAAGGGTTTGGCAGTTCTTC. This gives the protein CASSEGSGRRVWQFF.

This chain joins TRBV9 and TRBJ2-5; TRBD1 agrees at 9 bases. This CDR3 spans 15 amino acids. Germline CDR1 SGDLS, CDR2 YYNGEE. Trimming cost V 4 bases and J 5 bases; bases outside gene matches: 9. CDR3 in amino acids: CASSSDRGRRETQYF. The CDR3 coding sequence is TGTGCCAGCAGCTCAGACAGGGGGAGACGTGAGACCCAGTACTTC.

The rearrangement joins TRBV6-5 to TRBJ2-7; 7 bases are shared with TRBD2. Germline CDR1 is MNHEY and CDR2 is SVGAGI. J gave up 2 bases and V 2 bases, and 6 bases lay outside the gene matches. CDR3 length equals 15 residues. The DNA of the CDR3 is TGTGCCAGCAGTTACGCGCTAGCGGATACCTACGAGCAGTACTTC. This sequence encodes CASSYALADTYEQYF.

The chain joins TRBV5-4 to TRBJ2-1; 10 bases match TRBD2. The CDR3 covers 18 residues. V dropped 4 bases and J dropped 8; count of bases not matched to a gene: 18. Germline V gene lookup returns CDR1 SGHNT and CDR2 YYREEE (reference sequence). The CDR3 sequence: CASSPGTSGTLPGDEQFF. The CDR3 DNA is TGTGCCAGCAGCCCCGGTACTAGCGGGACCCTTCCCGGGGATGAGCAGTTCTTC.

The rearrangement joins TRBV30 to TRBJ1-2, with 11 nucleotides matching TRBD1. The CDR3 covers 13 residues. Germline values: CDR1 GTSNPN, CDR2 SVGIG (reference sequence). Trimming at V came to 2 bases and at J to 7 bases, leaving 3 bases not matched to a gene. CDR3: CAWSLGQGVGYTF. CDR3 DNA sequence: TGTGCCTGGAGTCTGGGACAGGGGGTTGGCTACACCTTC.

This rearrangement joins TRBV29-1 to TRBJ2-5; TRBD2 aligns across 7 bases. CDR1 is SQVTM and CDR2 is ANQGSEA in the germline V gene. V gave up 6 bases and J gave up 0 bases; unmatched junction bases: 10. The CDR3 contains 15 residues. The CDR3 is CSVGGDFVYQETQYF. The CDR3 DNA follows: TGCAGCGTGGGGGGGGACTTCGTGTACCAAGAGACCCAGTACTTC.

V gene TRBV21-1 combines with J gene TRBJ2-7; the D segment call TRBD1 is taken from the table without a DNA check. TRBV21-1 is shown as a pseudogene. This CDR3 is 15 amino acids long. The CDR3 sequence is CASSKERDSPYEQYF. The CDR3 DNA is TGTGCCAGCAGCAAAGAACGGGACAGCCCCTACGAGCAGTACTTC.